These 29 T cell receptor beta chains were all obtained from the same sample, sequenced in a study of blood T cell repertoires in COVID-19. Assay used: immunoSEQ multiplex PCR; TCRdb lists only in-frame clones, some missing. The profile shows tens of thousands of clones, 80% to 90% of them singletons. Sequencing was carried out using peripheral blood. These receptors all come from a man in his fifties or sixties with acute or convalescent COVID-19.

The chain recombines TRBV19 with TRBJ1-2; TRBD1 might be the D (6 bases). CDR1 is LNHDA, CDR2 SQIVND, per germline (reference sequence). The CDR3 loop spans 16 amino acids. V dropped 6 bases and J dropped 3 bases, with 20 bases sitting between them. CDR3 loop: CASRRQDRALDYGYTF. Written as DNA, the CDR3 is TGTGCCAGTAGGAGACAGGACCGCGCTTTAGACTATGGCTACACCTTC.

The V call is TRBV7-9, the J call TRBJ1-6; TRBD1 aligns across 10 bases. Losses at the gene ends were 1 base for V and 7 bases for J; bases not matched to a gene: 7. Germline CDR1 SEHNR, CDR2 FQNEAQ (reference sequence). This CDR3 is 17 amino acids long. In DNA, the CDR3 is TGTGCCAGCAGCTTAGGTCCCGGACAGGGGGAGAATTCACCCCTCCACTTT. Translation gives CASSLGPGQGENSPLHF.

This chain joins TRBV3-1 (or the pseudogene TRBV3-2) and TRBJ1-6; D possibly corresponds to TRBD1 (5 bases). Trimming removed 2 bases from V and 3 bases from J, with 8 bases in between. Germline values: CDR1 LGHDT, CDR2 YNNKEL (reference sequence). This CDR3 is built from 15 residues. The CDR3 region is CASSQWGDYNSPLHF. CDR3 sequence (DNA): TGTGCCAGCAGCCAATGGGGGGACTATAATTCACCCCTCCACTTT.

J is TRBJ1-1 and V is TRBV6-5; 7 bases line up with TRBD1. V was pared by 6 bases and J by 1 base, with 5 bases of the junction left unmatched. Germline V gives CDR1 MNHEY, CDR2 SVGAGI. This CDR3 has 14 residues. CDR3 residues: CASRGDRKNTEAFF. CDR3 DNA sequence: TGTGCCAGCAGGGGGGACAGAAAGAACACTGAAGCTTTCTTT.

V and J are TRBV12-2 and TRBJ1-6; TRBD1, the table's D call, was not compared with the DNA. TRBV12-2 is classified as a pseudogene. The CDR3 runs 18 residues. CDR3 region: CASRFSQTFDRGRVPLHF. CDR3 sequence (DNA): TGTGCAAGTCGCTTTAGCCAAACCTTTGACAGGGGGCGGGTACCCCTCCACTTT.

This CDR3 reads CASSPDRGSYEQYF. The CDR3 DNA is TGTGCCAGCAGCCCGGACAGGGGGTCCTACGAGCAGTACTTC. This rearrangement joins TRBV27 to TRBJ2-7, with 10 nucleotides matching TRBD1. The CDR3 is made up of 14 amino acids. Germline lookup yields CDR1 MNHEY and CDR2 SMNVEV (reference sequence). With 6 bases clipped from V and 1 base from J, the junction kept 3 bases outside the gene matches.

The chain combines TRBV6-6 with TRBJ1-1, with 7 bases matching TRBD1. The CDR3 extends over 18 amino acids. V was clipped by 5 bases and J by 1 base; unmatched bases: 16. Germline CDR1 MNHNY, CDR2 SVGAGI (reference sequence). CDR3 bases: TGTGCCAGCAGTCGAGCCGGGACAGCGGCTTACAGGAACACTGAAGCTTTCTTT. This translates into CASSRAGTAAYRNTEAFF.

This sequence joins TRBV7-3 and TRBJ2-3; TRBD1 matches at 8 bases. V shed 5 bases, J shed 3 bases, and the junction held 4 bases outside the gene matches. The CDR3 covers 14 residues. Germline CDR1 SGHTA, CDR2 FQGTGA. The CDR3: CASSRQGRTDTQYF. The CDR3 DNA reads as TGTGCCAGCAGCCGACAGGGGAGGACAGATACGCAGTATTTT. Full variable domain (rest looked up from reference TRBV7-3 and TRBJ2-3): GAGVSQTPSNKVTEKGKYVELRCDPISGHTALYWYRQSLGQGPEFLIYFQGTGAADDSGLPNDRFFAVRPEGSVSTLKIQRTERGDSAVYLCASSRQGRTDTQYFGPGTRLTVL.

V is TRBV10-2 and J is TRBJ1-1; tentative D call: TRBD1 (6 bases). This CDR3 contains 14 residues. Germline CDR1 reads WSHSY; CDR2 reads SAAADI. The V gene lost 6 bases and the J gene lost 1 base, with 12 bases spanning the gap. CDR3 nucleotide sequence: TGCGCCAGCAGACAGGGTACCACGAACACTGAAGCTTTCTTT. The encoded protein is CASRQGTTNTEAFF.

The chain combines TRBV27 with TRBJ1-5; 8 nucleotides line up with TRBD1. The V segment lost 5 bases and the J segment 11 bases; nucleotides outside the gene matches: 8. Germline CDR1 reads MNHEY; CDR2 reads SMNVEV (reference sequence). The CDR3 sequence is 13 residues long. CDR3 in amino acids: CASSPGQGRAQHF. Written as DNA, the CDR3 is TGTGCCAGCAGTCCAGGACAGGGCAGAGCCCAGCATTTT.

The chain uses TRBV30 and TRBJ2-5, with D maybe TRBD2 (5 bases). Germline CDR1 reads GTSNPN; CDR2 reads SVGIG (reference sequence). Between the trimmed V and J ends, which lost 5 bases and 5 bases, there was a span of 9 bases. The CDR3 extends over 11 amino acids. CDR3 nucleotides: TGTGCCTGGGGACTTGGGGAGACCCAGTACTTC. Its protein is CAWGLGETQYF.

The chain links TRBV20-1 to TRBJ1-5; D unclear. CDR1 DFQATT and CDR2 SNEGSKA come from the germline V gene (reference sequence). The V and J ends lost 3 bases and 3 bases respectively, with 12 bases between them. The CDR3 consists of 14 residues. The CDR3 DNA follows: TGCAGTGCTAGTCCCGGGTCCCTCAATCAGCCCCAGCATTTT. Protein: CSASPGSLNQPQHF.

The chain joins TRBV7-9 to TRBJ2-1; 13 bases are shared with TRBD2. V lost 5 bases and J lost 6; bases outside the gene matches: 10. Germline V lookup: CDR1 SEHNR, CDR2 FQNEAQ (reference sequence). CDR3 length equals 17 residues. CDR3 loop: CASSPRTSGRGGNEQFF. As DNA, the CDR3 is TGTGCCAGCAGCCCGAGGACTAGCGGGAGAGGCGGCAATGAGCAGTTCTTC. Based on the CDR3 plus reference TRBV7-9 and TRBJ2-1, the full variable domain is DTGVSQNPRHKITKRGQNVTFRCDPISEHNRLYWYRQTLGQGPEFLTYFQNEAQLEKSRLLSDRFSAERPKGSFSTLEIQRTEQGDSAMYLCASSPRTSGRGGNEQFFGPGTRLTVL.

The rearrangement links TRBV19 to TRBJ1-5; 7 bases map to TRBD1. In germline, CDR1 is LNHDA, CDR2 SQIVND (reference sequence). The CDR3 is 16 amino acids. With V trimmed by 9 bases and J by 3 bases, 14 bases remained unmatched. CDR3: CASKRLNRGNNQPQHF. In nucleotides, the CDR3 is TGTGCCAGCAAACGCTTGAACAGGGGTAACAATCAGCCCCAGCATTTT. Complete variable domain (other parts from reference TRBV19 and TRBJ1-5): DGGITQSPKYLFRKEGQNVTLSCEQNLNHDAMYWYRQDPGQGLRLIYYSQIVNDFQKGDIAEGYSVSREKKESFPLTVTSAQKNPTAFYLCASKRLNRGNNQPQHFGDGTRLSIL.

This chain joins TRBV11-2 and TRBJ2-2; 7 bases map to TRBD1. CDR1 SGHAT and CDR2 FQNNGV come from the germline V gene. The CDR3 spans 15 residues. J lost 1 base, V lost 7 bases, and 6 bases had no gene match. CDR3 sequence reads: CASTRRGLNTGELFF. Written as DNA, the CDR3 is TGTGCCAGCACTCGAAGGGGGCTGAACACCGGGGAGCTGTTTTTT.

This clone was detected only once. The chain couples TRBV6-1 to TRBJ2-7; D perhaps matches TRBD1 (6 bases). This CDR3 contains 14 residues. V was shortened by 6 bases and J by 2 bases, with 14 bases between the two germline ends. Germline V gene sequence: CDR1 MNHNS, CDR2 SASEGT. The CDR3 region is CASSWFGQPYEQYF. The CDR3 nucleotides read TGTGCCAGCAGCTGGTTTGGACAGCCCTACGAGCAGTACTTC.

This clone showed up just once. The chain couples TRBV7-9 to TRBJ2-2; perhaps TRBD1 as D (5 bases). V was pared by 5 bases and J by 4 bases, with 23 bases between. The CDR3 has 18 amino acids. Germline-derived CDR1 and CDR2 are SEHNR and FQNEAQ (reference sequence). CDR3 in DNA: TGTGCCAGCAGCCGTCTTGGTTCCGTAGGGGCGTCCACCGGGGAGCTGTTTTTT. It yields the protein CASSRLGSVGASTGELFF.

This clone appeared once. The V call is TRBV2, the J call TRBJ2-5, with 13 bases that match TRBD2. Germline lookup yields CDR1 SNHLY and CDR2 FYNNEI. The trim removed 6 bases at V and 5 bases at J, leaving 15 bases unmatched. The CDR3 contains 18 residues. CDR3 bases: TGTGCCAGCAGGACGGCGACTAGCGGGGGGTTGGTTCAGGAGACCCAGTACTTC. It specifies CASRTATSGGLVQETQYF.

The genes are TRBV7-9 and TRBJ2-1, with 9 bases that match TRBD1. With V trimmed by 6 bases and J by 7 bases, 10 bases remained unmatched. This CDR3 has 15 residues. CDR1 and CDR2 (germline): SEHNR, FQNEAQ (reference sequence). CDR3 in amino acids: CASSQSTGGPNEQFF. In nucleotides, the CDR3 is TGTGCCAGCAGTCAATCGACAGGGGGACCAAATGAGCAGTTCTTC.

The chain employs TRBV5-1 and TRBJ2-6, with 9 bases that match TRBD1. CDR3 length equals 17 residues. V gave up 6 bases and J gave up 2 bases; unmatched junction bases: 9. CDR1 and CDR2 from the germline V gene are SGHRS and YFSETQ. CDR3: CASIPDRGSTGANVLTF. Written as DNA, the CDR3 is TGCGCCAGCATCCCGGACAGGGGATCCACTGGGGCCAACGTCCTGACTTTC.

Only a few counts were recorded for this clone. The chain employs TRBV27 and TRBJ1-1, with 7 nucleotides matching TRBD1. With 6 bases clipped from V and 7 bases from J, the junction kept 8 bases outside the gene matches. The germline V gene has CDR1 MNHEY and CDR2 SMNVEV (reference sequence). There are 13 residues in the CDR3. For the CDR3, the DNA is TGTGCCAGCAGGACACTACAGGGGAGTGAAGCTTTCTTT. Its protein product is CASRTLQGSEAFF.

This clone has only one observation. This chain uses TRBV18 with TRBJ1-1; TRBD1 matches at 8 bases. Germline V lookup: CDR1 KGHSH, CDR2 LQKENI. The CDR3 totals 16 residues. Germline trimming cut 6 bases from V and 2 bases from J; bases unmatched to any gene: 11. The CDR3 nucleotides are TGTGCCAGCTCTCAAGCGTTTCAGGGGGCCAACACTGAAGCTTTCTTT. It codes for CASSQAFQGANTEAFF.

The CDR3 sequence is CASSPMITGTGDEKLFF. For the CDR3, the DNA is TGTGCCAGCTCACCAATGATCACCGGGACAGGCGACGAAAAACTGTTTTTT. V is TRBV18 and J is TRBJ1-4; 8 bases fit TRBD1. CDR1 is KGHSH and CDR2 is LQKENI in the germline V gene. The CDR3 has 17 amino acids. V shed 2 bases, J shed 8 bases, and the junction held 13 bases outside the gene matches.

The chain has TRBV6-5 and TRBJ2-3; 8 bases line up with TRBD1. Germline-derived CDR1 and CDR2 are MNHEY and SVGAGI. CDR3 length: 14 amino acids. V was clipped by 6 bases and J by 3 bases; unmatched bases: 5. CDR3 bases: TGTGCCAGCAGAAGACAGGGGAAAACAGATACGCAGTATTTT. Amino acid sequence: CASRRQGKTDTQYF.

The CDR3 region is CASSELGGDLYGYTF. As DNA, the CDR3 is TGTGCCAGCAGTGAACTGGGAGGGGACCTCTATGGCTACACCTTC. The genes are TRBV6-1 and TRBJ1-2, with D perhaps matching TRBD1 (5 bases). V lost 2 bases to trimming and J lost 4 bases, with 14 bases between them. Germline CDR1 is MNHNS and CDR2 is SASEGT. This CDR3 contains 15 residues.

The chain joins TRBV30 to TRBJ2-7; 7 bases align to TRBD1. The junction had 11 bases not matched to a gene; V was cut back by 4 bases and J by 2 bases. The length of the CDR3 is 15 residues. From germline, CDR1 is GTSNPN and CDR2 SVGIG (reference sequence). DNA for the CDR3: TGTGCCTGGAAGAACCGACAGGGCGCCACCTACGAGCAGTACTTC. Amino acids: CAWKNRQGATYEQYF.

This clone was recorded only once. V is TRBV4-2 and J is TRBJ2-3; no reliable D call. The V gene lost 4 bases and the J gene lost 0 bases, with 5 bases spanning the gap. The CDR3 has 13 amino acids. CDR1 LGHNA and CDR2 YNFKEQ come from the germline V gene. The CDR3 DNA is TGTGCCAGCAGCCCTCAGAGCACAGATACGCAGTATTTT. It encodes CASSPQSTDTQYF.

CDR3 sequence: CASSRTDRGNTGELFF. CDR3 DNA: TGTGCCAGCAGTCGAACCGACAGGGGGAACACCGGGGAGCTGTTTTTT. J is TRBJ2-2 and V is TRBV25-1; 8 bases match TRBD1. The V and J ends lost 5 bases and 1 base, in that order; junction bases with no gene match: 6. CDR3 length: 16 residues. CDR1 and CDR2 (germline): MGHDK, SYGVNS.

This clone came up once. The chain combines TRBV5-6 with TRBJ2-7; D is perhaps TRBD1 (6 bases). V gave up 4 bases and J gave up 0 bases, with 11 bases separating them. CDR1 is SGHDT, CDR2 YYEEEE, per germline. The CDR3 totals 14 residues. The CDR3 DNA reads as TGTGCCAGCAGCCTTGGACAGAACTCCTACGAGCAGTACTTC. Translation gives CASSLGQNSYEQYF.